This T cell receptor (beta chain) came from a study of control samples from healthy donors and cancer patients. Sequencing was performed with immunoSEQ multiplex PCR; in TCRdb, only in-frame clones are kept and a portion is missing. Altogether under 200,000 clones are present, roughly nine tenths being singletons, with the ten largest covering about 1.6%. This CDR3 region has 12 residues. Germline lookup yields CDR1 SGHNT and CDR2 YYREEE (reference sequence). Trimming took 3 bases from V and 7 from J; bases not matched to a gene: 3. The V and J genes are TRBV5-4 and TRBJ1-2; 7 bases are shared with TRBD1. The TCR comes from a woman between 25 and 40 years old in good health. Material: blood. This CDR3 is CASSSDRVGYTF. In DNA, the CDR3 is TGTGCCAGCAGCTCTGACAGGGTTGGCTACACCTTC.